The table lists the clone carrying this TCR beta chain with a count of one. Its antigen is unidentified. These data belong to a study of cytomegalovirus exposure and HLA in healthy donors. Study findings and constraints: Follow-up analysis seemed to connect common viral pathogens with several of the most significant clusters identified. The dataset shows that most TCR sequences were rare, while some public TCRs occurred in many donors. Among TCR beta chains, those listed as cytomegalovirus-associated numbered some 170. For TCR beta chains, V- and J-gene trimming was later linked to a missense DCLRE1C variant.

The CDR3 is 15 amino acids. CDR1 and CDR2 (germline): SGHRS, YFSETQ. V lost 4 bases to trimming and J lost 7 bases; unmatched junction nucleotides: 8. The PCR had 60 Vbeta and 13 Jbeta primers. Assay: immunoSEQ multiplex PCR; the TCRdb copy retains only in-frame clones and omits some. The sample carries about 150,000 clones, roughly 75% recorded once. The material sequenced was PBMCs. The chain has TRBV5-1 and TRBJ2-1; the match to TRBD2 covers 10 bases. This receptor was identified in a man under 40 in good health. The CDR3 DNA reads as TGCGCCAGCAGCCTGCTAGCGGGAGTCGTAAATGAGCAGTTCTTC. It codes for CASSLLAGVVNEQFF.